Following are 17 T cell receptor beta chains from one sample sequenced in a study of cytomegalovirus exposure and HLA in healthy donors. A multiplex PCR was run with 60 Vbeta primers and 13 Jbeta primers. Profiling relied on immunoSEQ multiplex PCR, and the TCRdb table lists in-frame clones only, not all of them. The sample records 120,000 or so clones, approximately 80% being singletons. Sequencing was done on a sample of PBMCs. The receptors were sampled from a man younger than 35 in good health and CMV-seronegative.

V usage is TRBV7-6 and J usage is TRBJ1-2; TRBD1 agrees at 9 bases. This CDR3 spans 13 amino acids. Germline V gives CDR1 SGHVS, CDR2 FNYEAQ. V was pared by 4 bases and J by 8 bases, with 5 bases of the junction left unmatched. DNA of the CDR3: TGTGCCAGCAGCTCCACAGGGGGCGCAGGCTACACCTTC. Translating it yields CASSSTGGAGYTF.

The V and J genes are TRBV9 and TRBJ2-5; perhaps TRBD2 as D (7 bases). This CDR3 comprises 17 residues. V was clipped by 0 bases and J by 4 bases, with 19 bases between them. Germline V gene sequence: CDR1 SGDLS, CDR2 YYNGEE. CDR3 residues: CASSVADRGAGVETQYF. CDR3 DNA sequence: TGTGCCAGCAGCGTAGCTGATCGGGGGGCGGGCGTAGAGACCCAGTACTTC.

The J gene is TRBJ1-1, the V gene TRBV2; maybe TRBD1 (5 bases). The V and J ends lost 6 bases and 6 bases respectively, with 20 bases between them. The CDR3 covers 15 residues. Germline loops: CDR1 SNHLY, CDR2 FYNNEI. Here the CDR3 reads CASSLRGTGIAEAFF. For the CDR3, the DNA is TGTGCCAGCAGCCTGCGGGGCACGGGGATTGCTGAAGCTTTCTTT.

The CDR3 DNA reads as TGTGCCAGCAGCTCCGGGACAGTTGGCACAGATACGCAGTATTTT. Protein: CASSSGTVGTDTQYF. The chain employs TRBV7-6 and TRBJ2-3; 7 bases match TRBD1. This CDR3 region has 15 residues. Germline CDR1 reads SGHVS; CDR2 reads FNYEAQ. Trimming took 4 bases from V and 1 from J; bases not matched to a gene: 5.

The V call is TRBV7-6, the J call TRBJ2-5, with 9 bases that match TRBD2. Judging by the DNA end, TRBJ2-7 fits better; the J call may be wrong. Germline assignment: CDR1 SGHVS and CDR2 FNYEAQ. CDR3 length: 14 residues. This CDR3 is CASSKAGGSYEQYF. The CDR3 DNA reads TGTGCCAGCAGCAAAGCGGGGGGTAGCTACGAGCAGTACTTC.

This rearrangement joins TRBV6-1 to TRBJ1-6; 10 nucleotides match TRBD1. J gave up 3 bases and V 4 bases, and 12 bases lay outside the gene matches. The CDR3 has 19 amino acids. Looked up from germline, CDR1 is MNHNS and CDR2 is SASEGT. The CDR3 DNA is TGTGCCAGCAGTGGAGGACAGGGGGTTCTAAACGGCTATAATTCACCCCTCCACTTT. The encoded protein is CASSGGQGVLNGYNSPLHF.

In nucleotides, the CDR3 is TGCAGCGCCTGGGGCGGGAGGGAAAGAGAAACCCAGTACTTC. As protein: CSAWGGRERETQYF. V gene TRBV29-1 combines with J gene TRBJ2-5; 9 bases line up with TRBD2. This CDR3 region has 14 residues. V lost 7 bases and J lost 8; bases outside the gene matches: 14. Germline V lookup: CDR1 SQVTM, CDR2 ANQGSEA.

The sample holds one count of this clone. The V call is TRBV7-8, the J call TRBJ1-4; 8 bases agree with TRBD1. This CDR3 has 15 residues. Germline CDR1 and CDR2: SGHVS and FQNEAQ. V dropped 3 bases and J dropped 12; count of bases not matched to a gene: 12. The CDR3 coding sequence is TGTGCCAGCAGCTTCTATGACAGGGGCAGAGGAGAACTGTTTTTT. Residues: CASSFYDRGRGELFF.

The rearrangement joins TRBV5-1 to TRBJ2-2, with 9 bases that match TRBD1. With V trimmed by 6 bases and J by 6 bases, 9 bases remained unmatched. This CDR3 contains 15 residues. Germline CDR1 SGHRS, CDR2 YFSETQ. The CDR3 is CASTWRTGDSGELFF. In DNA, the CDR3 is TGCGCCAGCACGTGGAGGACAGGGGATTCCGGGGAGCTGTTTTTT.

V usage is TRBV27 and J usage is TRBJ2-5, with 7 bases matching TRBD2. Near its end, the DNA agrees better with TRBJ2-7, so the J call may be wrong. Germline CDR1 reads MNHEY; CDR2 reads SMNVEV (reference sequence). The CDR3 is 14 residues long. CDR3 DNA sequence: TGTGCCAGCAGTTCCTACGGGGGGTACTACGAGCAGTACTTC. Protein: CASSSYGGYYEQYF.

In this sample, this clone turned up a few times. Here the CDR3 DNA reads TGTGCCACCAGCAGAGGGACTAGCGGGGGCGCAGATACGCAGTATTTT. It encodes CATSRGTSGGADTQYF. This rearrangement joins TRBV15 to TRBJ2-3, with 13 bases matching TRBD2. V dropped 1 base and J dropped 4; count of bases not matched to a gene: 2. This CDR3 is built from 16 residues. The germline V gene encodes CDR1 LNHNV and CDR2 YYDKDF (reference sequence).

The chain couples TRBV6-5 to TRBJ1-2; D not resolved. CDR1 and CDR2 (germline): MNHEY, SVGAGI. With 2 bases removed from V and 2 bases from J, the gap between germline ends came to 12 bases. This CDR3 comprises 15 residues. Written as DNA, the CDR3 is TGTGCCAGCAGTTACAGTCGCGGCGGGAACTATGGCTACACCTTC. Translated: CASSYSRGGNYGYTF.

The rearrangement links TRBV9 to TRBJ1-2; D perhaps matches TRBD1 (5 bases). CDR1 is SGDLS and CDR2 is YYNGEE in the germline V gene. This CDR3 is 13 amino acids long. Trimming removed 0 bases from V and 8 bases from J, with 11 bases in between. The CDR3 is CASSVDGAGGYTF. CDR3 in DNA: TGTGCCAGCAGCGTAGATGGGGCGGGGGGCTACACCTTC.

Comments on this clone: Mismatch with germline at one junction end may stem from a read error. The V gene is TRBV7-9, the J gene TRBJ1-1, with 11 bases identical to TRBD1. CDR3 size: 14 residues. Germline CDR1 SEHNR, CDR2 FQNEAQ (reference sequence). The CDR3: CSSSSGTGGFGAFF. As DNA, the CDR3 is TGTTCCAGCAGCTCAGGGACAGGGGGTTTTGGGGCTTTCTTT.

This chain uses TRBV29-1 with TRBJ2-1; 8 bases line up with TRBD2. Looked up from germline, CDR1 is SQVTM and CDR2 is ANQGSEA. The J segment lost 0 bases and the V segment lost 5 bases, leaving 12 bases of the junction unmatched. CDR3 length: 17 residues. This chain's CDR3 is CSVRSRTSWSSYNEQFF. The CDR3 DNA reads TGCAGCGTTCGATCTAGGACTAGCTGGAGCTCCTACAATGAGCAGTTCTTC.

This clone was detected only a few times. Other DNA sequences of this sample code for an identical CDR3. The CDR3 DNA is TGTGCCAGCAGTTTTGGACAACAAAATTCACCCCTCCACTTT. It yields the protein CASSFGQQNSPLHF. The J gene is TRBJ1-6, the V gene TRBV11-2, with D possibly being TRBD1 (5 bases). This CDR3 has 14 amino acids. The V gene's germline CDR1 is SGHAT and CDR2 FQNNGV. Trimming took 6 bases from V and 7 from J, leaving 13 bases between them.

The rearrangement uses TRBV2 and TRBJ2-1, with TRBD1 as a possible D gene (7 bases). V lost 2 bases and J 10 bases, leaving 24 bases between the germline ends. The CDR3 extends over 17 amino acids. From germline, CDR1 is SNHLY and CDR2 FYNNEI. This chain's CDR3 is CASSEYRGGGSQGEQFF. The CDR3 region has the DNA TGTGCCAGCAGTGAATACCGAGGAGGGGGCAGTCAGGGGGAGCAGTTCTTC.